The 17 T cell receptor beta chains presented below share a single source sample, sequenced in a study of blood T cells in healthy people across ages. The second PCR ran about 6 to 11 cycles with a sample-barcoded 5' primer and J-beta primers. TCRdb analysed the 5' RACE reads with MiXCR anew, one entry per CDR3 protein. The data hold some 1.8 million distinct CDR3 sequences, with roughly 43% observed a single time. Source material: blood. The receptors come from a human donor in good health.

This clonotype was picked up a small number of times. The chain combines TRBV7-9 with TRBJ2-2, with D hard to call. CDR1 and CDR2 from the germline V gene are SEHNR and FQNEAQ (reference sequence). Trimming took off 4 bases at V and 5 bases at J, with 5 bases between the two ends. The CDR3 contains 12 residues. CDR3 region: CASSYLTGELFF. In DNA, the CDR3 is TGTGCCAGCAGCTACCTGACCGGGGAGCTGTTTTTT.

The chain couples TRBV11-3 to TRBJ1-6; perhaps TRBD1 as D (6 bases). Germline CDR1 and CDR2: SGHNT and YENEEA. The CDR3 runs 14 residues. Trimming shortened V by 1 base and J by 8 bases, and 9 bases separated the two germline ends. CDR3 amino acids: CASSLGGQYSPLHF. The CDR3 DNA reads TGTGCCAGCAGCTTAGGAGGACAGTATTCACCCCTCCACTTT.

This rearrangement joins TRBV4-3 to TRBJ2-5; D gene uncertain. Germline V gene lookup returns CDR1 LGHNA and CDR2 YSLEER. This CDR3 spans 16 amino acids. V was shortened by 1 base and J by 2 bases, with 14 bases between the two germline ends. The DNA of the CDR3 is TGCGCCAGCAGCCAAGTAGAGTTAGGGTCGCAAGAGACCCAGTACTTC. Translated: CASSQVELGSQETQYF.

The J gene is TRBJ1-2, the V gene TRBV2; D is possibly TRBD1 (6 bases). The V end was cut by 10 bases, the J end by 2 bases, with 11 bases between. CDR1 and CDR2 from the germline V gene are SNHLY and FYNNEI. CDR3 size: 12 residues. The CDR3 DNA reads TGTGCCACTAAGGGACAAAACTATGGCTACACCTTC. Translation: CATKGQNYGYTF.

This clonotype has only a few counts. V and J are TRBV7-2 and TRBJ2-7, with D possibly TRBD2 on 6 matching bases. The V gene's germline CDR1 is SGHTA and CDR2 FQGNSA. Trimming took off 1 base at V and 2 bases at J, with 12 bases between the two ends. The CDR3 has 15 residues. The CDR3 is CASSLVAGTTYEQYF. The CDR3 nucleotides read TGTGCCAGCAGCTTAGTGGCGGGGACCACCTACGAGCAGTACTTC.

The J gene is TRBJ1-6, the V gene TRBV7-9, with 8 bases aligning to TRBD1. V was pared by 3 bases and J by 18 bases, with 10 bases of the junction left unmatched. This CDR3 contains 13 residues. Germline lookup yields CDR1 SEHNR and CDR2 FQNEAQ (reference sequence). CDR3 sequence reads: CASSFQGAEPPHF. The CDR3, as DNA: TGTGCCAGCAGCTTCCAGGGGGCTGAGCCACCCCACTTT.

V gene TRBV15 combines with J gene TRBJ2-7; D may be TRBD1 (6 bases). The CDR3 loop spans 15 amino acids. Trimming cost V 5 bases and J 0 bases, with 14 bases left between them. The V gene's germline CDR1 is LNHNV and CDR2 YYDKDF (reference sequence). The CDR3 reads CATSAAGEDSYEQYF. CDR3 DNA: TGTGCCACCAGCGCAGCAGGGGAAGACTCCTACGAGCAGTACTTC.

This clonotype was observed a few times. CDR3 protein: CSANVGTGMDPLDEQYF. The CDR3, as DNA: TGCAGTGCTAACGTCGGGACAGGGATGGACCCTCTTGACGAGCAGTACTTC. This rearrangement joins TRBV20-1 to TRBJ2-7, with 9 bases fitting TRBD1. The junction had 18 bases not matched to a gene; V was cut back by 4 bases and J by 5 bases. From germline, CDR1 is DFQATT and CDR2 SNEGSKA (reference sequence). The CDR3 runs 17 residues.

The chain uses TRBV20-1 and TRBJ2-1; D may be TRBD1 (5 bases). Germline V lookup: CDR1 DFQATT, CDR2 SNEGSKA (reference sequence). The CDR3 spans 13 residues. Trimming took 4 bases from V and 13 from J, leaving 20 bases between them. The CDR3 DNA reads TGCAGTGCTACAGTGACAGTTCAAGAGACCCAGTTCTTC. Its translation is CSATVTVQETQFF.

This clonotype was seen a handful of times. The V gene is TRBV6-4, the J gene TRBJ2-1; TRBD2 is a possible D gene (5 bases). V was trimmed by 5 bases and J by 8 bases, leaving 16 bases between them. The CDR3 extends over 14 amino acids. Germline V gene sequence: CDR1 MRHNA, CDR2 SNTAGT. CDR3 in amino acids: CASSPSRGWDEQFF. CDR3 DNA: TGTGCCAGCAGTCCCTCCCGGGGATGGGATGAGCAGTTCTTC.

V is TRBV7-2 and J is TRBJ1-5; TRBD1 matches 8 bases. The germline V gene has CDR1 SGHTA and CDR2 FQGNSA. V lost 1 base, J lost 4 bases, and 9 bases stayed unmatched. This CDR3 has 17 residues. In DNA, the CDR3 is TGTGCCAGCAGCTTAGTCCAGACAGGGGCCTTTAATCAGCCCCAGCATTTT. Its protein is CASSLVQTGAFNQPQHF.

There are a few counts of this clonotype. In DNA, the CDR3 is TGTGCCAGCAGTCCGACAGGGGCCGCTCAGCCCCAGCATTTT. Translation: CASSPTGAAQPQHF. The rearrangement joins TRBV12-3 or TRBV12-4 to TRBJ1-5; 8 nucleotides align to TRBD1. This CDR3 region has 14 residues. V shed 5 bases and J 6 bases; nucleotides not matched to a gene: 6.

The table lists this clonotype with a few counts. The CDR3 protein is CASAGDSNEKLFF. CDR3 sequence (DNA): TGTGCCAGCGCGGGAGACAGCAATGAAAAACTGTTTTTT. This chain links TRBV5-5 with TRBJ1-4; D possibly corresponds to TRBD1 (5 bases). Germline assignment: CDR1 SGHKS and CDR2 YYEKEE (reference sequence). The CDR3 loop spans 13 amino acids. Trimming pared 7 bases from V and 5 bases from J, leaving 12 bases between. Together with reference TRBV5-5 and TRBJ1-4, the CDR3 gives the full variable domain: DAGVTQSPTHLIKTRGQQVTLRCSPISGHKSVSWYQQVLGQGPQFIFQYYEKEERGRGNFPDRFSARQFPNYSSELNVNALLLGDSALYLCASAGDSNEKLFFGSGTQLSVL.

The chain carries TRBV12-3 or TRBV12-4 and TRBJ2-7; TRBD2 agrees at 7 bases. The V segment lost 6 bases and the J segment 5 bases; nucleotides outside the gene matches: 13. The length of the CDR3 is 15 residues. The DNA of the CDR3 is TGTGCCAGCAGCACCCTAGCGGCCTTTAAGGACGAGCAGTACTTC. Translated, it gives CASSTLAAFKDEQYF.

V and J are TRBV7-6 and TRBJ2-7; 10 bases fit TRBD1. Germline V gene sequence: CDR1 SGHVS, CDR2 FNYEAQ. The CDR3 covers 15 residues. The trim removed 2 bases at V and 5 bases at J, leaving 6 bases unmatched. The CDR3 here is CASSLRTGGCNEQYF. The CDR3 region has the DNA TGTGCCAGCAGCTTACGGACAGGGGGTTGTAACGAGCAGTACTTC.

The chain combines TRBV10-3 with TRBJ1-2, with 8 bases identical to TRBD1. The V gene's germline CDR1 is ENHRY and CDR2 SYGVKD. The CDR3 is 15 residues long. J gave up 0 bases and V 6 bases, and 6 bases lay outside the gene matches. As DNA, the CDR3 is TGTGCCATCAGGACAGGGGCTGATACTAACTATGGCTACACCTTC. It is translated as CAIRTGADTNYGYTF.

This clonotype has a handful of counts. V and J are TRBV29-1 and TRBJ2-7; D remains ambiguous. The CDR3 has 11 residues. V was trimmed by 2 bases and J by 4 bases, leaving 6 bases between them. Germline V gene lookup returns CDR1 SQVTM and CDR2 ANQGSEA. CDR3 sequence reads: CSVESDYEQYF. The DNA for the CDR3 is TGCAGCGTTGAATCCGATTACGAGCAGTACTTC.